This T cell receptor (beta chain) was captured by sequencing in a study of T-cell memory formation after mild COVID-19. As for the study in general: Largely donor-specific TCR clusters were found. Whole-study results and caveats: Later expanders leaned CD4+, whereas clones that contracted between day 15 and 85 were balanced CD4/CD8.

A 5'RACE reaction primed in the constant segment made cDNA libraries of TCR alpha and TCR beta, and these carried sample barcodes and UMIs. TCRdb recomputed calls from the 5' RACE reads with MiXCR, one row per CDR3 protein. Here the sample spans under 250,000 distinct CDR3 sequences, 10% being singletons. The CDR3 consists of 13 residues. Trimming pared 5 bases from V and 8 bases from J, leaving 13 bases between. Germline V gene sequence: CDR1 KGHSH, CDR2 LQKENI. Details on this clonotype: Antigen: not known.

The sample comprised PBMCs or a T cell subset sorted from them (not recorded which). The receptor was isolated from a man younger than 30 who had mild COVID-19 (a few samples of this study predate the infection). Cell type and time point are not known. The chain couples TRBV18 to TRBJ2-1; a possible D gene is TRBD2 (5 bases). This CDR3 is CASSSDYFDEQFF. CDR3 in DNA: TGTGCCAGCTCATCAGACTACTTTGATGAGCAGTTCTTC. The full variable domain, with the rest looked up from reference TRBV18 and TRBJ2-1, is NAGVMQNPRHLVRRRGQEARLRCSPMKGHSHVYWYRQLPEEGLKFMVYLQKENIIDESGMPKERFSAEFPKEGPSILRIQQVVRGDSAAYFCASSSDYFDEQFFGPGTRLTVL.